The 17 T cell receptor beta chains below all came from one sample that was sequenced in a study of molecular identifiers for immune sequencing clone quantification. TCRdb reanalysed the PCR reads using MiXCR and keeps one entry per CDR3 protein. The sample consists of 550,000 to 750,000 distinct CDR3 sequences, about 20% of them appearing once. Sequenced sample: naive CD8+ T cells from blood, with Jurkat cell RNA spiked in. Noted subset: FACS-sorted CD8+CD4-CCR7+CD45RA+ naive T cells. These receptors were taken from a human donor in good health. Some libraries in this study had Jurkat cell RNA spiked in.

In the case of this clonotype: At one end, the junction sequence differs from germline, possibly due to a read error. The chain links TRBV29-1 to TRBJ1-1; TRBD1 is a possible D gene (6 bases). Germline loops: CDR1 SQVTM, CDR2 ANQGSEA. The CDR3 length is 17 residues. CDR3 DNA sequence: TGCAGCGTTAAAGAAAATCTAATACAGGGTCAGAACACTGAAGCTTTCTTT. Protein product: CSVKENLIQGQNTEAFF.

CDR3 protein: CASSPGGVNEQFF. DNA of the CDR3: TGTGCCAGCAGCCCCGGGGGGGTCAATGAGCAGTTCTTC. The gene calls are TRBV6-2 or TRBV6-3 and TRBJ2-1; 8 nucleotides match TRBD2. V was clipped by 6 bases and J by 6 bases; unmatched bases: 4. The germline gives CDR1 MNHEY, CDR2 SVGEGT. This CDR3 is 13 amino acids long.

This clonotype was observed many times. The chain couples TRBV7-6 to TRBJ2-7; TRBD1 agrees at 8 bases. J gave up 5 bases and V 5 bases, and 11 bases lay outside the gene matches. The CDR3 extends over 15 amino acids. CDR1 and CDR2 from the germline V gene are SGHVS and FNYEAQ. The CDR3 DNA reads as TGTGCCAGCAGCCCCGCGACAGGGGCACAGGACGAGCAGTACTTC. It encodes CASSPATGAQDEQYF. Filled out from reference TRBV7-6 and TRBJ2-7, the complete variable domain reads GAGVSQSPRYKVTKRGQDVALRCDPISGHVSLYWYRQALGQGPEFLTYFNYEAQQDKSGLPNDRFSAERPEGSISTLTIQRTEQRDSAMYRCASSPATGAQDEQYFGPGTRLTVT.

A word on this clonotype: An end of the junction differs from the germline gene, which may be a read error. This chain joins TRBV13 and TRBJ2-7; no definite D call. In germline, CDR1 is PRHDT, CDR2 FYEKMQ (reference sequence). The CDR3 covers 15 residues. The CDR3 DNA follows: TGTGCCAGCAGCTCCCACGCCCAGGATTACTACGAGCAGCACTTC. It yields the protein CASSSHAQDYYEQHF.

V and J are TRBV5-1 and TRBJ1-1; D may be TRBD1 (6 bases). Germline V gives CDR1 SGHRS, CDR2 YFSETQ. The V end lost 7 bases, the J end lost 0 bases, and 13 bases lay between the germline ends. This CDR3 is built from 14 residues. CDR3 amino acids: CASGRDMMNTEAFF. The CDR3 DNA is TGCGCCAGCGGAAGGGACATGATGAACACTGAAGCTTTCTTT.

This clonotype came up a few times. The chain combines TRBV20-1 with TRBJ2-7, with D uncertain. There are 12 residues in the CDR3. With 5 bases removed from V and 6 bases from J, the gap between germline ends came to 14 bases. Per the germline V gene, CDR1 is DFQATT and CDR2 is SNEGSKA (reference sequence). The DNA of the CDR3 is TGCAGTGCTCCTGGGCTCCCGGGCGAGCAGTACTTC. Translated: CSAPGLPGEQYF.

In this sample, this clonotype turned up a few times. The chain links TRBV19 to TRBJ1-5, with D possibly matching TRBD1 (5 bases). With 3 bases removed from V and 5 bases from J, the gap between germline ends came to 11 bases. This CDR3 is 14 amino acids long. CDR1 is LNHDA and CDR2 is SQIVND in the germline V gene (reference sequence). The CDR3 region is CASSMGVLYQPQHF. CDR3 nucleotides: TGTGCCAGTAGTATGGGGGTCCTTTATCAGCCCCAGCATTTT. The full variable domain, with the rest looked up from reference TRBV19 and TRBJ1-5, is DGGITQSPKYLFRKEGQNVTLSCEQNLNHDAMYWYRQDPGQGLRLIYYSQIVNDFQKGDIAEGYSVSREKKESFPLTVTSAQKNPTAFYLCASSMGVLYQPQHFGDGTRLSIL.

This clonotype was seen repeatedly, ten times or more. The J gene is TRBJ1-4, the V gene TRBV19; perhaps TRBD1 as D (6 bases). CDR1 is LNHDA and CDR2 is SQIVND in the germline V gene (reference sequence). This CDR3 has 18 residues. V lost 6 bases and J 6 bases, leaving 26 bases between the germline ends. The chain's CDR3 is CASRNRDTTKLWDEKLFF. DNA of the CDR3: TGTGCCAGTAGGAACCGGGACACAACGAAATTGTGGGATGAAAAACTGTTTTTT.

The table lists this clonotype with many counts. The chain links TRBV27 to TRBJ1-1; D unclear. The CDR3 covers 14 residues. From germline, CDR1 is MNHEY and CDR2 SMNVEV (reference sequence). V was clipped by 1 base and J by 7 bases, with 13 bases between them. The CDR3 is CASSLLVGSIEAFF. DNA of the CDR3: TGTGCCAGCAGTTTATTAGTCGGCTCGATTGAAGCTTTCTTT.

In its sample, this clonotype was seen many times. V usage is TRBV6-1 and J usage is TRBJ2-5, with 9 nucleotides matching TRBD2. Germline-derived CDR1 and CDR2 are MNHNS and SASEGT. J lost 5 bases, V lost 6 bases, and 16 bases had no gene match. This CDR3 region has 17 residues. This CDR3 is CASRESWVAGVGETQYF. The CDR3 nucleotides are TGTGCCAGCAGGGAATCATGGGTAGCGGGAGTCGGCGAGACCCAGTACTTC.

This clonotype was seen many times. CDR3 residues: CASSIVGQVQSEQFF. The DNA of the CDR3 is TGTGCCAGTAGTATAGTTGGCCAGGTCCAAAGTGAGCAGTTCTTC. This rearrangement joins TRBV19 to TRBJ2-1; D unresolved. This CDR3 contains 15 residues. Trimming took off 1 base at V and 9 bases at J, with 16 bases between the two ends. Germline V gives CDR1 LNHDA, CDR2 SQIVND (reference sequence). The full variable domain, its missing parts supplied by reference TRBV19 and TRBJ2-1, is DGGITQSPKYLFRKEGQNVTLSCEQNLNHDAMYWYRQDPGQGLRLIYYSQIVNDFQKGDIAEGYSVSREKKESFPLTVTSAQKNPTAFYLCASSIVGQVQSEQFFGPGTRLTVL.

Ten or more counts support this clonotype. As DNA, the CDR3 is TGTGCCAGCAGCGCCTGGACTAGCGGGACAGATACGCAGTATTTT. It is translated as CASSAWTSGTDTQYF. The chain combines TRBV9 with TRBJ2-3, with 11 nucleotides matching TRBD2. Germline-derived CDR1 and CDR2 are SGDLS and YYNGEE. The length of the CDR3 is 15 residues. The V gene end was trimmed by 3 bases and the J gene end by 3 bases; junction bases not matched to a gene: 3. Full variable domain (remainder filled in from reference TRBV9 and TRBJ2-3): DSGVTQTPKHLITATGQRVTLRCSPRSGDLSVYWYQQSLDQGLQFLIQYYNGEERAKGNILERFSAQQFPDLHSELNLSSLELGDSALYFCASSAWTSGTDTQYFGPGTRLTVL.

This clonotype was recorded a few times. V gene TRBV4-3 combines with J gene TRBJ2-1; no definite D call. The CDR3 contains 17 residues. V was trimmed by 0 bases and J by 6 bases, leaving 18 bases between them. Germline V CDR1 and CDR2: LGHNA, YSLEER. The CDR3 region is CASSQDSSGQAGNEQFF. The CDR3 nucleotides read TGCGCCAGCAGCCAAGATTCCTCGGGCCAGGCAGGCAATGAGCAGTTCTTC.

This clonotype came up many times. Here the CDR3 reads CASSLSQGSGYNSPLHF. The CDR3 DNA reads TGTGCCAGCAGTTTATCCCAGGGGTCCGGCTATAATTCACCCCTCCACTTT. The V and J genes are TRBV28 and TRBJ1-6, with D possibly matching TRBD1 (6 bases). The germline V gene encodes CDR1 MDHEN and CDR2 SYDVKM. CDR3 size: 17 residues. The V end lost 1 base, the J end lost 3 bases, and 13 bases lay between the germline ends.

This clonotype was recorded at least ten times. The CDR3 sequence: CAIRAHTHEQYF. The CDR3 coding sequence is TGTGCCATCAGGGCCCACACACACGAGCAGTACTTC. The rearrangement links TRBV10-3 to TRBJ2-7; no firm D call. The V end was cut by 6 bases, the J end by 5 bases, with 11 bases between. Germline V gives CDR1 ENHRY, CDR2 SYGVKD. CDR3 length: 12 amino acids.

V gene TRBV11-2 combines with J gene TRBJ2-7, with D perhaps TRBD1 or TRBD2 (5 bases each). Germline V gene lookup returns CDR1 SGHAT and CDR2 FQNNGV. Trimming removed 4 bases from V and 0 bases from J, with 16 bases in between. The length of the CDR3 is 16 residues. The CDR3 DNA is TGTGCCAGCAGCTCCAACACCGGGACGGTCTCCTACGAGCAGTACTTC. It codes for CASSSNTGTVSYEQYF.

As for this clonotype: At one of its ends the junction is not consistent with the germline gene, which may arise from a read error. This chain joins TRBV27 and TRBJ2-7; 7 bases line up with TRBD1. Germline CDR1 MNHEY, CDR2 SMNVEV (reference sequence). This CDR3 has 15 residues. CDR3: CASSQAQGPSYERYF. In DNA, the CDR3 is TGTGCCAGCAGTCAAGCACAGGGGCCCTCCTACGAGCGGTACTTC.